What follows describes a single T cell receptor (beta chain). A single record per CDR3 protein comes from TCRdb applying MiXCR to the 5' RACE reads. The table lists 250,000 to 300,000 distinct CDR3 sequences, around 13% of them singletons. Per the germline V gene, CDR1 is MNHEY and CDR2 is SMNVEV (reference sequence). With 2 bases removed from V and 4 bases from J, the gap between germline ends came to 16 bases. This CDR3 region has 16 residues. The sample originates from a study of T cells after yellow fever vaccination. Study-level background: With SMART-Seq v4 Ultra Low Input, the fractions containing low cell numbers were prepared.

Source: CD4+ T cells sorted from PBMCs, taken 45 days after the yellow fever booster vaccination. The gene calls are TRBV27 and TRBJ2-3, with D perhaps being TRBD1 or TRBD2 (6 bases each). This receptor was taken from a young man who received the YFV17D yellow fever vaccine. The CDR3 DNA follows: TGTGCCAGCAGTTTAGCCGGGGGCTCAACCCCAGATACGCAGTATTTT. It yields the protein CASSLAGGSTPDTQYF.